This TCR beta chain was documented in a study of radiation and T cells in renal cell carcinoma. Regarding the study as a whole: From baseline, blood top tumor clonotypes peaked at 2 weeks post-radiation.

This CDR3 has 14 residues. Germline V gene lookup returns CDR1 SGHTA and CDR2 FQGNSA. After removal of 3 bases from V and 3 bases from J, the junction contained 2 bases not matched to a gene. The repertoire was sequenced with immunoSEQ multiplex PCR; TCRdb's copy has only in-frame clones and lacks some. The sample lists about 95,000 clones; about 86% were seen once. Points on this clone: What it binds is not known.

This sample's time point: baseline pretreatment blood. Treatment meaning: 15 Gy SBRT to primary tumor, nephrectomy 4 weeks later. The source is a middle-aged man with renal cell carcinoma. Sequenced here: blood, sampled from a patient whose treatment included radiotherapy and nephrectomy. The rearrangement links TRBV7-2 to TRBJ2-3; 8 bases align to TRBD1. CDR3 sequence reads: CASSFDRGTDTQYF. For the CDR3, the DNA is TGTGCCAGCAGCTTCGACAGGGGAACAGATACGCAGTATTTT. Full variable domain (remainder filled in from reference TRBV7-2 and TRBJ2-3): GAGVSQSPSNKVTEKGKDVELRCDPISGHTALYWYRQSLGQGLEFLIYFQGNSAPDKSGLPSDRFSAERTGGSVSTLTIQRTQQEDSAVYLCASSFDRGTDTQYFGPGTRLTVL.